This TCR beta chain was found in a study of blood T cells in healthy people across ages. The authors ran a second PCR of about 7 to 11 cycles using a sample-barcoded 5' primer and a J-beta primer mix. Template switching added a 12-random-nucleotide identifier to every cDNA molecule. No fewer than 3 million CDR3-containing paired-end reads came from each sample. One entry per CDR3 protein results from TCRdb running MiXCR on the 5' RACE reads. The sample gives roughly 1.5 million distinct CDR3 sequences, around 40% of which show up once; around 4% is in the top ten. V dropped 0 bases and J dropped 8 bases, with 16 bases sitting between them. There are 14 residues in the CDR3. Germline V gene sequence: CDR1 DFQATT, CDR2 SNEGSKA (reference sequence). This clonotype has only a few counts. Antigen unknown. Broader study findings: When one million T cells were used, diversity estimates were thought to be underestimates.

The TCR comes from a young woman in good health. Sequencing input: blood. The chain links TRBV20-1 to TRBJ1-2; D not certain. CDR3 coding DNA: TGCAGTGCTAGAGATTGGTTCGGTGCTCGAGGCTACACCTTC. Protein: CSARDWFGARGYTF.